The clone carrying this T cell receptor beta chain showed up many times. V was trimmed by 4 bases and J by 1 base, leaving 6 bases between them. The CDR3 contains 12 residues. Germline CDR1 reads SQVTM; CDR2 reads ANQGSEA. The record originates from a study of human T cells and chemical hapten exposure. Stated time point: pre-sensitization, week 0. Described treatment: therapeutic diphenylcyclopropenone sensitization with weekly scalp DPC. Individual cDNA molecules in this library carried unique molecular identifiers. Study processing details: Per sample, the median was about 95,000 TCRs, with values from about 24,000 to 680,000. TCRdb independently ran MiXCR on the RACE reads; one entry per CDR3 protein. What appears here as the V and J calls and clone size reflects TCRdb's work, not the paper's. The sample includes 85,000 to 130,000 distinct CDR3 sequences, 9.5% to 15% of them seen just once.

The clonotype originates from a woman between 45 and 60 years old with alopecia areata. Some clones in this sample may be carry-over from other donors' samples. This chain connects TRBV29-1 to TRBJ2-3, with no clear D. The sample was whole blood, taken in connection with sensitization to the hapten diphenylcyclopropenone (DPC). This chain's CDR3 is CSVGYGTDTQYF. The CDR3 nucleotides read TGCAGCGTTGGATACGGCACAGATACGCAGTATTTT.